The rows below give T cell receptor beta chains drawn from one sample of a study of blood T cell repertoires in COVID-19. Only in-frame clones appear in the TCRdb table, and some are missing; sequencing was by immunoSEQ multiplex PCR. Among about 140,000 clones listed, over 70% were seen once. Sequencing was carried out using peripheral blood. These TCRs come from a man aged 60 to 75 with active or convalescent COVID-19. Each CDR3 is given with its conserved first and last residue. Each record gives: V gene, J gene, clone size, D gene, CDR3 DNA, CDR3 protein. A D gene is named only where the DNA matches it firmly. Expanded clones are given a class, and other clones once, few, many or no size at all.

v_gene: TRBV6-5
j_gene: TRBJ2-5
abundance: .
d_gene: .
CDR3nt: TGTGCCAGCAGCAACCCCGGGGAGACCCAGTACTTC
CDR3aa: CASSNPGETQYF

v_gene: TRBV7-9
j_gene: TRBJ2-5
abundance: .
d_gene: TRBD2
CDR3nt: TGTGCCAGCAGCATCGTAGCGGGAGAGGGGCGAGAGACCCAGTACTTC
CDR3aa: CASSIVAGEGRETQYF

v_gene: TRBV25-1
j_gene: TRBJ2-2
abundance: .
d_gene: TRBD2
CDR3nt: TGTGCCAGCAGTGAGGCGGGACTAGCGGGAGTCGGGGAGCTGTTTTTT
CDR3aa: CASSEAGLAGVGELFF

v_gene: TRBV30
j_gene: TRBJ2-7
abundance: .
d_gene: TRBD1
CDR3nt: TGTGCCTGGAGAGACAGGGGGCGCTCCTACGAGCAGTACTTC
CDR3aa: CAWRDRGRSYEQYF

v_gene: TRBV5-1
j_gene: TRBJ2-7
abundance: few
d_gene: TRBD2
CDR3nt: TGCGCCAGCAGCCCCCATAGCGGGAGAGGTCCCTACGAGCAGTACTTC
CDR3aa: CASSPHSGRGPYEQYF

v_gene: TRBV6-5
j_gene: TRBJ1-1
abundance: .
d_gene: .
CDR3nt: TGTGCCAGCAGCGGGACCACAGGGTCCACTGAAGCTTTCTTT
CDR3aa: CASSGTTGSTEAFF

v_gene: TRBV15
j_gene: TRBJ2-7
abundance: .
d_gene: TRBD2
CDR3nt: TGTGCCACCAGTAGCGGGAGGACCTACGAGCAGTACTTC
CDR3aa: CATSSGRTYEQYF

v_gene: TRBV7-9
j_gene: TRBJ2-3
abundance: .
d_gene: TRBD1
CDR3nt: TGTGCCAGCAGCTTAGTTGACAGGGGGTACACAGATACGCAGTATTTT
CDR3aa: CASSLVDRGYTDTQYF

v_gene: TRBV19
j_gene: TRBJ1-5
abundance: .
d_gene: .
CDR3nt: TGTGCCAGTAGTATTTCAGGGGAGGGCCAGCCCCAGCATTTT
CDR3aa: CASSISGEGQPQHF

v_gene: TRBV7-8
j_gene: TRBJ1-1
abundance: .
d_gene: .
CDR3nt: TGTGCCAGCAGCTTAGTAGCGGGAAGGGCTGAAGCTTTCTTT
CDR3aa: CASSLVAGRAEAFF

v_gene: TRBV28
j_gene: TRBJ1-6
abundance: .
d_gene: TRBD1
CDR3nt: TGTGCCAGCAGTTTAGACAGGGTAACACCCCTCCACTTT
CDR3aa: CASSLDRVTPLHF

v_gene: TRBV15
j_gene: TRBJ2-7
abundance: .
d_gene: TRBD2
CDR3nt: TGTGCCACCAGCAGAGAATCCCGACTAGCGGGGATCTACGAGCAGTACTTC
CDR3aa: CATSRESRLAGIYEQYF

v_gene: TRBV7-6
j_gene: TRBJ2-1
abundance: .
d_gene: .
CDR3nt: TGTGCCAGCAGCCGGTCCCCGCCCAACAATGAGCAGTTCTTC
CDR3aa: CASSRSPPNNEQFF

v_gene: TRBV10-3
j_gene: TRBJ2-7
abundance: once
d_gene: TRBD1
CDR3nt: TGTGCCATCAGTGAGTCGACAGGGAGCCACGAGCAGTACTTC
CDR3aa: CAISESTGSHEQYF

v_gene: TRBV11-2
j_gene: TRBJ2-3
abundance: .
d_gene: TRBD2
CDR3nt: TGTGCCAGCAGCTTAGTCCCAGCGGGGGGCACAGATACGCAGTATTTT
CDR3aa: CASSLVPAGGTDTQYF

v_gene: TRBV28
j_gene: TRBJ2-7
abundance: .
d_gene: .
CDR3nt: TGTGCCAGCAGTATTCCGGGGGAGCAGTACTTC
CDR3aa: CASSIPGEQYF

v_gene: TRBV28
j_gene: TRBJ1-2
abundance: .
d_gene: TRBD1
CDR3nt: TGTGCCAGCAGGACAAGGACAGGGGTCAACTATGGCTACACCTTC
CDR3aa: CASRTRTGVNYGYTF

v_gene: TRBV9
j_gene: TRBJ2-7
abundance: .
d_gene: TRBD2
CDR3nt: TGTGCCAGCAGCACCCAAGCGGGAGGTGTCTACGAGCAGTACTTC
CDR3aa: CASSTQAGGVYEQYF

v_gene: TRBV27
j_gene: TRBJ1-6
abundance: .
d_gene: .
CDR3nt: TGTGCCAGCGGGCGCTTAAGCTCCTATAATTCACCCCTCCACTTT
CDR3aa: CASGRLSSYNSPLHF

v_gene: TRBV2
j_gene: TRBJ2-5
abundance: .
d_gene: .
CDR3nt: TGTGCCAGCATGCAGTTGGAGACCCAGTACTTC
CDR3aa: CASMQLETQYF

v_gene: TRBV6-5
j_gene: TRBJ1-3
abundance: .
d_gene: TRBD1
CDR3nt: TGTGCCAGCAGGACCGACAGGGCCTCTGGAAACACCATATATTTT
CDR3aa: CASRTDRASGNTIYF

v_gene: TRBV24-1
j_gene: TRBJ1-2
abundance: .
d_gene: .
CDR3nt: TGTGCCACATCTGGACAGATGGGCTATGGCTACACCTTC
CDR3aa: CATSGQMGYGYTF